This T cell receptor beta chain originates from a study of blood T cell repertoires in COVID-19. Germline V CDR1 and CDR2: SGHTA, FQGNSA. V lost 6 bases and J lost 8; bases outside the gene matches: 3. CDR3 length: 13 amino acids. The method was immunoSEQ multiplex PCR; TCRdb's version includes in-frame clones alone and lacks a portion of them. The sample yields 200,000 to 300,000 clones, approximately 88% seen once. V and J are TRBV7-2 and TRBJ2-4; 11 bases match TRBD1. The TCR originated in a human donor in a cohort sampled during active COVID-19. The sequenced material came from peripheral blood. Here the CDR3 reads CASRQGQGDIQYF. CDR3 in DNA: TGTGCCAGCAGACAGGGACAGGGGGACATTCAGTACTTC.